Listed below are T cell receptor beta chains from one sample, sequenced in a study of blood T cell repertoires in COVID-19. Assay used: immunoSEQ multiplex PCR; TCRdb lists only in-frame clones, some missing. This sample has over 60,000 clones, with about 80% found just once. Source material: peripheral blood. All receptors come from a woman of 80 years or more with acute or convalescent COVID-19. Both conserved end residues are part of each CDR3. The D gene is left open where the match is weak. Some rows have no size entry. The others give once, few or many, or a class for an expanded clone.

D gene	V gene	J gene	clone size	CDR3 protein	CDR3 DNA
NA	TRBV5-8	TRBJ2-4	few	CASAPGLDSPLCF	TGTGCCAGCGCCCCCGGGTTGGACAGCCCATTGTGCTTC
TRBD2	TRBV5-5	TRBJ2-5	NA	CASSLSASAGGGETQYF	TGTGCCAGCAGCTTGTCCGCTTCAGCGGGAGGAGGAGAGACCCAGTACTTC
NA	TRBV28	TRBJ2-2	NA	CASRSGFTPGELFF	TGTGCCAGCAGATCCGGGTTCACCCCCGGGGAGCTGTTTTTT
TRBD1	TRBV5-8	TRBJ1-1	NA	CASSRKTGMNTEAFF	TGTGCCAGCAGCCGGAAGACAGGGATGAACACTGAAGCTTTCTTT
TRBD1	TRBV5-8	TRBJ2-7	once	CASSLTTGVWGNEQYF	TGTGCCAGCAGCTTGACCACAGGGGTCTGGGGTAACGAGCAGTACTTC
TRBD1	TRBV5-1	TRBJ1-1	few	CASSQGGFTASTEAFF	TGCGCCAGCAGCCAGGGGGGATTTACAGCCAGCACTGAAGCTTTCTTT
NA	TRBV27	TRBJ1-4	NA	CASRNLGGSNEKLFF	TGTGCCAGCAGGAATTTGGGGGGTTCGAATGAAAAACTGTTTTTT
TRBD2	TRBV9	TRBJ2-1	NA	CASSPSPGGSYNEQFF	TGTGCCAGCAGCCCCTCACCGGGGGGCTCCTACAATGAGCAGTTCTTC
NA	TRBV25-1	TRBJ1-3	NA	CASVDSLSGNTIYF	TGTGCCAGCGTAGACTCTCTCTCTGGAAACACCATATATTTT
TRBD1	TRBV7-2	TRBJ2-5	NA	CASRDRAWETQYF	TGTGCCAGCAGGGACAGGGCTTGGGAGACCCAGTACTTC
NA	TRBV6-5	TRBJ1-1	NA	CAVGRMNTEAFF	TGTGCCGTGGGCAGAATGAACACTGAAGCTTTCTTT